This T cell receptor (beta chain) was found in a study of metastatic and nonmetastatic thyroid tumors. As for the study in general: The comparison covered peripheral blood and tumor or nodule tissue in malignant and benign thyroid patients.

TCRdb re-analyzed the PCR reads using MiXCR. The sample lists around 65,000 clones, 12% to 15% occurring once. No treatment had been given to any patient before thyroid surgery. The sample holds many counts of this clone. This CDR3 has 16 residues. Looked up from germline, CDR1 is SGHAT and CDR2 is FQNNGV. Unmatched junction bases numbered 5, after V lost 0 bases and J lost 3 bases. This clonotype was sampled from a male donor with papillary thyroid cancer or a benign thyroid nodule (not recorded which). Some clones in this sample may be carry-over from other donors' samples. The sequencing input was blood. The rearrangement links TRBV11-2 to TRBJ1-5, with 7 bases identical to TRBD1. This CDR3 is CASSLESGGNNQPQHF. CDR3 bases: TGTGCCAGCAGCTTAGAATCAGGGGGTAACAATCAGCCCCAGCATTTT.